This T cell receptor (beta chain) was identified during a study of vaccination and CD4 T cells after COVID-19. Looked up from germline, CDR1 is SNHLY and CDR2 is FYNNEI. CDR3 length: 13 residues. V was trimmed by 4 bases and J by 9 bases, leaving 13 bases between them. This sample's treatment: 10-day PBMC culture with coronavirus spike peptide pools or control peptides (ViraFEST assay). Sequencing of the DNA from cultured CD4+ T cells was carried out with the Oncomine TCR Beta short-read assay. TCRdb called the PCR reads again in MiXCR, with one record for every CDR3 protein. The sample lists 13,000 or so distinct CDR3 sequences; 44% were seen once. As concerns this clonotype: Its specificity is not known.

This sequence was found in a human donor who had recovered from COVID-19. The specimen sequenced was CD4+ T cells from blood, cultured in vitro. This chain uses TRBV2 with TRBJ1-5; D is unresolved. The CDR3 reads CASSGKVEGPQHF. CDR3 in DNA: TGTGCCAGCAGTGGGAAGGTTGAGGGGCCCCAGCATTTT. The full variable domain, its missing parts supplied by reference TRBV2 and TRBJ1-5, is EPEVTQTPSHQVTQMGQEVILRCVPISNHLYFYWYRQILGQKVEFLVSFYNNEISEKSEIFDDQFSVERPDGSNFTLKIRSTKLEDSAMYFCASSGKVEGPQHFGDGTRLSIL.